This note documents a single T cell receptor beta chain sequence. The method was immunoSEQ multiplex PCR; TCRdb's version includes in-frame clones alone and lacks a portion of them. The table shows under 110,000 clones, with less than 95% occurring only once. The data were taken from a study of T cell changes during pregnancy in multiple sclerosis. The germline CDR1 and CDR2 sequences are MRHNA and SNTAGT. The CDR3 sequence is 15 residues long. V dropped 6 bases and J dropped 0 bases, with 11 bases sitting between them. The chain employs TRBV6-4 and TRBJ1-4; no reliable D call. Specimen: peripheral blood, collected before pregnancy. This TCR was sampled from a female donor with multiple sclerosis, enrolled in a pregnancy study. For the CDR3, the DNA is TGTGCCAGCAGGAGGTCCGGTGCAACTAATGAAAAACTGTTTTTT. Translating it yields CASRRSGATNEKLFF.